Below, 29 T cell receptor beta chains from the same sample are listed, as sequenced in a study of blood T cell repertoires in COVID-19. Some clones are missing from TCRdb's copy, which holds only in-frame ones; the method was immunoSEQ multiplex PCR. The sample has fewer than 250,000 clones, 65% to 90% seen once. Source material: PBMCs or T cells enriched from blood (not recorded which). Receptor source: a woman aged 45 to 65 with acute COVID-19.

The chain couples TRBV30 to TRBJ2-3; 11 nucleotides line up with TRBD2. Unmatched junction bases numbered 3, after V lost 2 bases and J lost 2 bases. The CDR3 runs 15 residues. Germline loops: CDR1 GTSNPN, CDR2 SVGIG (reference sequence). The DNA of the CDR3 is TGTGCCTGGAGTACTAGCGGGGGACCCACAGATACGCAGTATTTT. Protein product: CAWSTSGGPTDTQYF.

This chain uses TRBV3-1 (or the pseudogene TRBV3-2) with TRBJ1-1, with D possibly TRBD1 on 6 matching bases. This CDR3 contains 15 residues. Germline loops: CDR1 LGHDT, CDR2 YNNKEL (reference sequence). V lost 4 bases and J 1 base, leaving 13 bases between the germline ends. DNA for the CDR3: TGTGCCAGCAGCCCCGTTTTACAGGGGAACACTGAAGCTTTCTTT. Protein sequence: CASSPVLQGNTEAFF.

The chain couples TRBV19 to TRBJ2-1, with 8 bases fitting TRBD2. Germline V gene data show CDR1 as LNHDA and CDR2 as SQIVND (reference sequence). J was trimmed by 2 bases and V by 7 bases; bases with no gene match: 13. CDR3 size: 17 residues. CDR3 nucleotides: TGTGCCAGTAACGGTCGGCCTCTCGGGAGGGCCTACAATGAGCAGTTCTTC. The encoded protein is CASNGRPLGRAYNEQFF. Filled out from reference TRBV19 and TRBJ2-1, the complete variable domain reads DGGITQSPKYLFRKEGQNVTLSCEQNLNHDAMYWYRQDPGQGLRLIYYSQIVNDFQKGDIAEGYSVSREKKESFPLTVTSAQKNPTAFYLCASNGRPLGRAYNEQFFGPGTRLTVL.

The chain carries TRBV6-5 and TRBJ1-5; 7 bases are a match to TRBD1. The junction had 6 bases not matched to a gene; V was cut back by 2 bases and J by 2 bases. Per germline, CDR1 MNHEY and CDR2 SVGAGI. This CDR3 contains 16 residues. The chain's CDR3 is CASSYGQARGNQPQHF. CDR3 DNA: TGTGCCAGCAGTTACGGACAGGCCCGGGGCAATCAGCCCCAGCATTTT.

This chain uses TRBV16 with TRBJ1-1, with D possibly matching TRBD1 (5 bases). Germline-derived CDR1 and CDR2 are KGHSY and FQNENV. Trimming shortened V by 3 bases and J by 5 bases, and 13 bases separated the two germline ends. The CDR3 is 14 amino acids. CDR3 sequence (DNA): TGTGCCAGCAGCCATGGGCCGGAGGGGACTGAAGCTTTCTTT. Residues: CASSHGPEGTEAFF.

This clone was counted between two and nine times. This rearrangement joins TRBV3-1 (or the pseudogene TRBV3-2) to TRBJ2-1; 8 bases are shared with TRBD1. V was clipped by 0 bases and J by 13 bases; unmatched bases: 11. The germline gives CDR1 LGHDT, CDR2 YNNKEL (reference sequence). The CDR3 is made up of 15 amino acids. The CDR3: CASSQDLSRGLSQFF. Written as DNA, the CDR3 is TGTGCCAGCAGCCAAGATCTATCCAGGGGGCTGTCCCAGTTCTTC.

J is TRBJ2-1 and V is TRBV30; maybe TRBD2 (6 bases). The V gene's germline CDR1 is GTSNPN and CDR2 SVGIG (reference sequence). With 5 bases removed from V and 0 bases from J, the gap between germline ends came to 8 bases. CDR3 length equals 13 residues. Written as DNA, the CDR3 is TGTGCCTGGCGGGGGAACTCCTACAATGAGCAGTTCTTC. Translating gives CAWRGNSYNEQFF.

This rearrangement joins TRBV19 to TRBJ1-5, with 7 bases lining up with TRBD1. Germline V gene lookup returns CDR1 LNHDA and CDR2 SQIVND (reference sequence). The V segment lost 3 bases and the J segment 0 bases; nucleotides outside the gene matches: 11. There are 18 residues in the CDR3. This CDR3 is CASSMFVGQRYSNQPQHF. The DNA for the CDR3 is TGTGCCAGTAGTATGTTCGTGGGACAGCGGTATAGCAATCAGCCCCAGCATTTT.

The chain recombines TRBV7-9 with TRBJ1-2, with TRBD1 matching over 7 bases. The CDR3 sequence is 16 residues long. Germline CDR1 and CDR2: SEHNR and FQNEAQ (reference sequence). V was clipped by 5 bases and J by 6 bases; unmatched bases: 15. The CDR3, as DNA: TGTGCCAGCAGCCCCAACCTGAGACAGGGAGGCGATGGCTACACCTTC. Its protein is CASSPNLRQGGDGYTF.

CDR3 residues: CASSRDSAEKLFF. CDR3 DNA: TGTGCCAGCTCACGGGACAGTGCCGAAAAACTGTTTTTT. This chain joins TRBV18 and TRBJ1-4; TRBD1 aligns across 7 bases. After removal of 4 bases from V and 8 bases from J, the junction contained 4 bases not matched to a gene. This CDR3 region has 13 residues. Germline V gene data show CDR1 as KGHSH and CDR2 as LQKENI.

The rearrangement uses TRBV1 and TRBJ2-5; the table names TRBD2, a call not compared with the DNA. TRBV1 represents a pseudogene. The length of the CDR3 is 15 residues. CDR3 in amino acids: CTSSQDPASRETQYF. CDR3 sequence (DNA): TGCACCAGCAGCCAAGATCCGGCTAGCCGTGAGACCCAGTACTTC.

This chain links TRBV9 with TRBJ1-6, with D possibly matching TRBD1 (5 bases). The V end was cut by 3 bases, the J end by 7 bases, with 11 bases between. This CDR3 spans 14 amino acids. Germline-derived CDR1 and CDR2 are SGDLS and YYNGEE. This CDR3 reads CASSATGVNSPLHF. For the CDR3, the DNA is TGTGCCAGCAGCGCCACAGGAGTGAATTCACCCCTCCACTTT.

CDR3 in amino acids: CASSPGLRYGYTF. CDR3 nucleotides: TGTGCCAGTAGCCCGGGACTTCGCTATGGCTACACCTTC. The V gene is TRBV19, the J gene TRBJ1-2; possible D gene TRBD1, 5 bases. CDR1 is LNHDA, CDR2 SQIVND, per germline (reference sequence). Trimming cost V 6 bases and J 4 bases, with 12 bases left between them. This CDR3 region has 13 residues.

This chain joins TRBV7-9 and TRBJ2-7; maybe TRBD1 (6 bases). The V gene's germline CDR1 is SEHNR and CDR2 FQNEAQ (reference sequence). The CDR3 is 14 amino acids. The V end was cut by 4 bases, the J end by 6 bases, with 16 bases between. The CDR3 loop is CASSSWTAHREQYF. In nucleotides, the CDR3 is TGTGCCAGCAGCTCTTGGACAGCCCACCGCGAGCAGTACTTC.

In this sample, this clone turned up once. The chain uses TRBV6-4 and TRBJ1-3; D perhaps matches TRBD1 (6 bases). The CDR3 has 15 residues. In germline, CDR1 is MRHNA, CDR2 SNTAGT. Trimming left V 5 bases short and J 1 base short, with 12 bases between. DNA of the CDR3: TGTGCCAGCAGTCTACAGGGCCCATCTGGAAACACCATATATTTT. This gives the protein CASSLQGPSGNTIYF.

This clone has just one count. This chain links TRBV4-3 with TRBJ2-1; 10 nucleotides line up with TRBD2. The CDR3 loop spans 15 amino acids. Germline loops: CDR1 LGHNA, CDR2 YSLEER. V shed 1 base and J 7 bases; nucleotides not matched to a gene: 4. The CDR3 region has the DNA TGCGCCAGCAGCCAAGCACTAGCGGGGCGGAATGAGCAGTTCTTC. It translates to CASSQALAGRNEQFF.

The chain joins TRBV18 to TRBJ1-6; no reliable D call. The CDR3 contains 15 residues. V lost 7 bases, J lost 7 bases, and 17 bases lay in between. Per the germline V gene, CDR1 is KGHSH and CDR2 is LQKENI. The CDR3 is CASCPAGLRNSPLHF. DNA for the CDR3: TGTGCCAGCTGCCCCGCTGGGTTGCGGAATTCACCCCTCCACTTT.

The chain has TRBV6-4 and TRBJ1-5; D gene unclear. The CDR3 loop spans 13 amino acids. From germline, CDR1 is MRHNA and CDR2 SNTAGT. Trimming removed 3 bases at V and 13 bases at J, with 16 bases between. CDR3 nucleotides: TGTGCCAGCAGTGAGGACTTTTCTGGGCAGCAGCATTTT. Protein: CASSEDFSGQQHF.

The chain links TRBV18 to TRBJ2-2, with 7 bases aligning to TRBD1. V trimming: 5 bases; J trimming: 6 bases; junction bases outside the gene matches: 12. The CDR3 spans 16 residues. Germline V CDR1 and CDR2: KGHSH, LQKENI. CDR3 sequence reads: CASSSRTGTPPGELFF. The DNA of the CDR3 is TGTGCCAGCTCATCAAGGACAGGTACCCCTCCCGGGGAGCTGTTTTTT.

The chain combines TRBV9 with TRBJ1-2; D is perhaps TRBD1 (6 bases). Trimming cost V 0 bases and J 7 bases, with 13 bases left between them. Germline assignment: CDR1 SGDLS and CDR2 YYNGEE. The CDR3 covers 14 residues. CDR3 nucleotides: TGTGCCAGCAGCGTAGGAACAGGGATGAGTGGCTACACCTTC. Its protein product is CASSVGTGMSGYTF. Drawing the rest from reference TRBV9 and TRBJ1-2, the complete variable domain is DSGVTQTPKHLITATGQRVTLRCSPRSGDLSVYWYQQSLDQGLQFLIQYYNGEERAKGNILERFSAQQFPDLHSELNLSSLELGDSALYFCASSVGTGMSGYTFGSGTRLTVV.

The chain recombines TRBV11-2 with TRBJ1-1, with D perhaps TRBD1 (6 bases). The CDR3 loop spans 15 amino acids. With 4 bases removed from V and 4 bases from J, the gap between germline ends came to 16 bases. The germline gives CDR1 SGHAT, CDR2 FQNNGV. CDR3 residues: CASSSWPGDGTEAFF. CDR3 nucleotides: TGTGCCAGCAGCTCCTGGCCAGGGGATGGCACTGAAGCTTTCTTT.

The rearrangement links TRBV6-6 to TRBJ2-2; D gene uncertain. V lost 7 bases, J lost 9 bases, and 15 bases lay in between. The CDR3 is 13 amino acids. Germline lookup yields CDR1 MNHNY and CDR2 SVGAGI (reference sequence). The CDR3 DNA sequence: TGTGCCAGCATCTCCCCCACTCTCCGGGAGCTGTTTTTT. Translated: CASISPTLRELFF.

The chain has TRBV9 and TRBJ1-6; D is uncertain. The CDR3 sequence is 15 residues long. Deletions cut 3 bases from V and 0 bases from J, with 7 bases between. Germline V gives CDR1 SGDLS, CDR2 YYNGEE. CDR3 nucleotide sequence: TGTGCCAGCAGCGCAACTAACTCCTATAATTCACCCCTCCACTTT. Translation: CASSATNSYNSPLHF.

The chain uses TRBV6-2 or TRBV6-3 and TRBJ2-3; 13 bases map to TRBD2. Germline loops: CDR1 MNHEY, CDR2 SVGEGT. The CDR3 is 18 amino acids. The J segment lost 6 bases and the V segment lost 6 bases, leaving 15 bases of the junction unmatched. CDR3 protein: CASSRRLAGGLRTDTQYF. The CDR3 DNA follows: TGTGCCAGCAGCCGCCGACTAGCGGGGGGCTTAAGGACCGATACGCAGTATTTT.

The chain recombines TRBV6-2 or TRBV6-3 with TRBJ2-5, with 8 bases aligning to TRBD2. J gave up 4 bases and V 6 bases, and 10 bases lay outside the gene matches. The CDR3 is made up of 15 amino acids. Germline CDR1 MNHEY, CDR2 SVGEGT. The CDR3 here is CASSPPAGGRETQYF. CDR3 sequence (DNA): TGTGCCAGCAGCCCCCCCGCGGGGGGCCGAGAGACCCAGTACTTC.

This chain links TRBV13 with TRBJ1-3; a weak D match, TRBD1 (5 bases). Germline V CDR1 and CDR2: PRHDT, FYEKMQ (reference sequence). V lost 4 bases and J 4 bases, leaving 14 bases between the germline ends. This CDR3 is built from 15 residues. The CDR3: CASSSTGGGGNTIYF. As DNA, the CDR3 is TGTGCCAGCAGCTCAACCGGGGGAGGAGGAAACACCATATATTTT. Full variable domain (rest looked up from reference TRBV13 and TRBJ1-3): AAGVIQSPRHLIKEKRETATLKCYPIPRHDTVYWYQQGPGQDPQFLISFYEKMQSDKGSIPDRFSAQQFSDYHSELNMSSLELGDSALYFCASSSTGGGGNTIYFGEGSWLTVV.

The chain joins TRBV10-3 to TRBJ1-5; weak D call: TRBD1 (5 bases). The length of the CDR3 is 13 residues. V lost 6 bases, J lost 7 bases, and 13 bases lay in between. Per the germline V gene, CDR1 is ENHRY and CDR2 is SYGVKD. CDR3 protein: CAISDEGVQPQHF. CDR3 coding DNA: TGTGCCATCAGCGACGAAGGGGTGCAGCCCCAGCATTTT.

The V gene is TRBV11-2, the J gene TRBJ1-2; 11 nucleotides agree with TRBD1. J lost 4 bases, V lost 5 bases, and 6 bases had no gene match. CDR3 size: 15 residues. Germline lookup yields CDR1 SGHAT and CDR2 FQNNGV. This CDR3 is CASSRGQGAGYGYTF. CDR3 in DNA: TGTGCCAGCAGCCGAGGACAGGGGGCCGGCTATGGCTACACCTTC.

This rearrangement joins TRBV4-3 to TRBJ2-7; a possible D gene is TRBD2 (5 bases). The V gene's germline CDR1 is LGHNA and CDR2 YSLEER. CDR3 size: 12 residues. Trimming removed 2 bases at V and 3 bases at J, with 5 bases between. The CDR3 DNA reads as TGCGCCAGCAGCCAAAGCGGCTACGAGCAGTACTTC. This translates into CASSQSGYEQYF.